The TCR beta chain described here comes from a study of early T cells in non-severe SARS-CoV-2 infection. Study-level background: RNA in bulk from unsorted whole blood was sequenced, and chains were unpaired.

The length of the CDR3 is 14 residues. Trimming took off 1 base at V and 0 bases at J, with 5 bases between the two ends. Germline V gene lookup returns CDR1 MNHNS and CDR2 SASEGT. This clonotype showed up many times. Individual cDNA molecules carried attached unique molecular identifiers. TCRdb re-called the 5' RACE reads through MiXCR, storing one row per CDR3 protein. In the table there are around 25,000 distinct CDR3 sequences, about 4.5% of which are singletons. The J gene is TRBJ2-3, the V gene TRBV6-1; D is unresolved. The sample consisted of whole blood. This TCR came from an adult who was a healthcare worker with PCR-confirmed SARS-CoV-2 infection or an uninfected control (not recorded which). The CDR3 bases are TGTGCCAGCAGTGAAGGTCGGAGCACAGATACGCAGTATTTT. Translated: CASSEGRSTDTQYF.